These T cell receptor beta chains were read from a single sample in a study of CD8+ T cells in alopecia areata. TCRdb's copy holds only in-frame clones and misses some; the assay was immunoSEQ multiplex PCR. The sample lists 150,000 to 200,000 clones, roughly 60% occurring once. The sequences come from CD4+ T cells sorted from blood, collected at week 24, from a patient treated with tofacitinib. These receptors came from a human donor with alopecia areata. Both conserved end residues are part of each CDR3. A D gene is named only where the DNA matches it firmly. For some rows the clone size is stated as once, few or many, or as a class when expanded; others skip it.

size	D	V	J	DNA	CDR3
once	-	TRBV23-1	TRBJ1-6	TGCGCCAGCAGTCAAGCCATACTCCCTAGACAGGACAATTCACCCCTCCACTTT	CASSQAILPRQDNSPLHF
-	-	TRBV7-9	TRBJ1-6	TGTGCCAGCAGCTCACCGAGGGAAAATTCACCCCTCCACTTT	CASSSPRENSPLHF
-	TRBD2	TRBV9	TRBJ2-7	TGTGCCCCGGCGGGAGGCTTCTACGAGCAGTACTTC	CAPAGGFYEQYF
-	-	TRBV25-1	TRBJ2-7	TGTGCCAGCAATGAGGGGCCGAACTACGAGCAGTACTTC	CASNEGPNYEQYF
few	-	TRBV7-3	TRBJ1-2	TGTGCCAGCAGCTTCGGGGGAGGTGGCTACACCTTC	CASSFGGGGYTF
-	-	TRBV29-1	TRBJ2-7	TGCAGCGTTGAAGATCCCCGGGGATCCTACGAGCAGTACTTC	CSVEDPRGSYEQYF
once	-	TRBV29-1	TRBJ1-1	TGCAGCGTCAGACAGGTCCTGAACACTGAAGCTTTCTTT	CSVRQVLNTEAFF
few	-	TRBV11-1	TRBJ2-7	TGTGCCAGCAGCAACTTAGAGGAGCAGTACTTC	CASSNLEEQYF
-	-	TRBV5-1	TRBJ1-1	TGCGCCAGCGGCCGTCCCGAGGGGGACACTGAAGCTTTCTTT	CASGRPEGDTEAFF
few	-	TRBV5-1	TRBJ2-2	TGCGCCAGCAGCTTAATCAGGGCCGGGGAGCTGTTTTTT	CASSLIRAGELFF
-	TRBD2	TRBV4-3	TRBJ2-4	TGCGCCAGCAGCCAAGATTGGGGGAGCGGGGGATTAATCATAGCCAAAAACATTCAGTACTTC	CASSQDWGSGGLIIAKNIQYF
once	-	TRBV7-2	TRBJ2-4	TGTGCCAGCAGCTTAGTCGGTAACATTCAGTACTTC	CASSLVGNIQYF
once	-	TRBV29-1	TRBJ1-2	TGCAGCGTTGGCACAGGTTATGGCTACACCTTC	CSVGTGYGYTF
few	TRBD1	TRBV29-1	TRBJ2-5	TGCAGCGTTGCAGCCGGGACAGGGGGCCGGGAGACCCAGTACTTC	CSVAAGTGGRETQYF